What follows are 31 T cell receptor beta chains derived from one specimen sequenced in a study of cytomegalovirus exposure and HLA in healthy donors. The PCR ran on 60 Vbeta and 13 Jbeta primers. The data were produced by immunoSEQ multiplex PCR, yet TCRdb's version contains in-frame clones alone and is incomplete. Among 140,000 to 150,000 clones listed, approximately 80% were seen once. Sequenced: PBMCs. The receptors here all came from a young woman in good health and CMV-seropositive.

This chain joins TRBV28 and TRBJ1-2, with 7 bases identical to TRBD1. Germline V gene sequence: CDR1 MDHEN, CDR2 SYDVKM. This CDR3 has 14 residues. V gave up 3 bases and J gave up 8 bases; unmatched junction bases: 9. The CDR3 here is CASSLMSTGKGYTF. The CDR3 nucleotides are TGTGCCAGCAGTTTGATGTCGACAGGGAAGGGCTACACCTTC.

This clone came up a few times. The genes are TRBV5-1 and TRBJ2-1; possibly TRBD1 for D (6 bases). The germline V gene has CDR1 SGHRS and CDR2 YFSETQ. The CDR3 runs to 13 residues. The V and J ends lost 4 bases and 10 bases respectively, with 15 bases between them. CDR3 sequence reads: CASSQGTQQEQFF. CDR3 sequence (DNA): TGCGCCAGCAGCCAGGGGACGCAGCAAGAGCAGTTCTTC.

Only one count was recorded for this clone. V usage is TRBV28 and J usage is TRBJ2-6, with D possibly matching TRBD1 (6 bases). The germline CDR1 and CDR2 sequences are MDHEN and SYDVKM. V shed 5 bases and J shed 0 bases, with 11 bases lying between them. This CDR3 has 16 amino acids. CDR3 DNA sequence: TGTGCCAGCAGTACACACAGGGTCTCTGGGGCCAACGTCCTGACTTTC. Amino acid sequence: CASSTHRVSGANVLTF.

As regards this clone: Relative to the germline gene, one junction end is altered; a read error may explain this. The chain recombines TRBV6-6 with TRBJ2-7; TRBD2 matches at 8 bases. Germline-derived CDR1 and CDR2 are MNHNY and SVGAGI (reference sequence). This CDR3 has 15 amino acids. The CDR3 reads CAISGSGGPSSEQYF. The CDR3 region has the DNA TGTGCCATCAGTGGGAGCGGGGGCCCCTCCTCAGAGCAGTACTTC.

This clone was observed a single time. The gene calls are TRBV10-2 and TRBJ2-2, with TRBD2 identical over 15 bases. The V gene end was trimmed by 4 bases and the J gene end by 0 bases; junction bases not matched to a gene: 9. The CDR3 contains 20 residues. The germline CDR1 and CDR2 sequences are WSHSY and SAAADI. CDR3 protein: CASSGKPGLAGGPNTGELFF. For the CDR3, the DNA is TGCGCCAGCAGTGGCAAACCTGGACTAGCGGGGGGGCCGAACACCGGGGAGCTGTTTTTT.

The genes are TRBV6-4 and TRBJ2-3; 9 bases line up with TRBD2. Germline loops: CDR1 MRHNA, CDR2 SNTAGT. The CDR3 has 15 amino acids. V lost 4 bases, J lost 5 bases, and 7 bases stayed unmatched. CDR3 bases: TGTGCCAGCAGTGTTGGCGGGGGGGCAATAGATACGCAGTATTTT. Translation gives CASSVGGGAIDTQYF.

The rearrangement joins TRBV19 to TRBJ2-5; D ambiguous. The CDR3 totals 14 residues. Germline V lookup: CDR1 LNHDA, CDR2 SQIVND (reference sequence). V lost 2 bases and J lost 1, with 8 bases in between. CDR3 loop: CASSITRLQETQYF. CDR3 in DNA: TGTGCCAGTAGTATAACACGTCTCCAAGAGACCCAGTACTTC.

The genes are TRBV6-5 and TRBJ2-1; unclear D gene. This CDR3 contains 15 residues. From germline, CDR1 is MNHEY and CDR2 SVGAGI. V lost 2 bases and J 1 base, leaving 9 bases between the germline ends. CDR3 in DNA: TGTGCCAGCAGTTACGAGTCTACTTCCTACAATGAGCAGTTCTTC. Encoded protein: CASSYESTSYNEQFF.

With regard to this clone: The CDR3 does not close with the conserved phenylalanine or tryptophan, likely indicating a read error. The CDR3 DNA is TGTGCCAGCAGTGGCGCCCTAGGACAGGGGGACCACGAGCAGTACCTC. This translates into CASSGALGQGDHEQYL. V and J are TRBV25-1 and TRBJ2-7; 10 bases match TRBD1. CDR1 MGHDK and CDR2 SYGVNS come from the germline V gene. CDR3 size: 16 residues. V lost 4 bases and J lost 5; bases outside the gene matches: 11.

The V call is TRBV30, the J call TRBJ1-2; D is uncertain. Looked up from germline, CDR1 is GTSNPN and CDR2 is SVGIG (reference sequence). V lost 0 bases, J lost 7 bases, and 15 bases lay in between. The length of the CDR3 is 14 residues. The DNA of the CDR3 is TGTGCCTGGAGTGTCCCCGGGGAAGATTCTGGCTACACCTTC. Translated: CAWSVPGEDSGYTF.

The genes are TRBV4-2 and TRBJ2-7; maybe TRBD1 (5 bases). This CDR3 comprises 15 residues. The germline V and J ends were trimmed by 4 bases and 10 bases, with 23 bases remaining between them. Germline V gives CDR1 LGHNA, CDR2 YNFKEQ. Here the CDR3 DNA reads TGTGCCAGCAGCCCTACTGAGAGCTCCTGGGGCGAACAGTACTTC. Amino acid sequence: CASSPTESSWGEQYF.

J is TRBJ1-3 and V is TRBV5-1; 7 bases align to TRBD1. CDR1 and CDR2 from the germline V gene are SGHRS and YFSETQ. V gave up 4 bases and J gave up 0 bases; unmatched junction bases: 4. The CDR3 spans 15 residues. The CDR3 nucleotides read TGCGCCAGCAGCCACAACAGGGGCTCTGGAAACACCATATATTTT. Protein product: CASSHNRGSGNTIYF.

The genes are TRBV19 and TRBJ1-6; D ambiguous. CDR1 is LNHDA and CDR2 is SQIVND in the germline V gene (reference sequence). Trimming cost V 6 bases and J 14 bases, with 17 bases left between them. This CDR3 has 13 residues. Here the CDR3 reads CASRLWPRGTLHF. The CDR3 DNA sequence: TGTGCCAGTAGACTTTGGCCTCGCGGGACCCTCCACTTT.

The V call is TRBV15, the J call TRBJ1-1; D is possibly TRBD1 (5 bases). CDR3 length: 16 residues. Deletions cut 3 bases from V and 4 bases from J, with 18 bases between. In germline, CDR1 is LNHNV, CDR2 YYDKDF (reference sequence). CDR3 sequence: CATSSASSGLATEAFF. DNA of the CDR3: TGTGCCACCAGCAGCGCATCTTCAGGGTTGGCCACTGAAGCTTTCTTT.

The chain combines TRBV5-8 with TRBJ1-5, with D possibly being TRBD1 (5 bases). This CDR3 is 15 amino acids long. CDR1 is SGHTS, CDR2 YDEGEE, per germline. V was trimmed by 0 bases and J by 7 bases, leaving 14 bases between them. The CDR3 DNA follows: TGTGCCAGCAGCTTGGGGTGGGCAGGGTACCAGCCCCAGCATTTT. Encoded protein: CASSLGWAGYQPQHF.

Concerning this clone: A junction boundary mismatches the germline segment, possibly from a read error. The J gene is TRBJ1-1, the V gene TRBV5-1; D gene uncertain. The CDR3 spans 14 residues. Germline CDR1 reads SGHRS; CDR2 reads YFSETQ. This CDR3 is CASSLALVSTEAFF. The CDR3 DNA sequence: TGTGCCAGCAGCTTGGCTTTAGTTTCCACTGAAGCTTTCTTT.

The genes are TRBV2 and TRBJ1-1; tentatively, D is TRBD1 (6 bases). Deletions cut 8 bases from V and 4 bases from J, with 14 bases between. The CDR3 has 13 amino acids. The germline CDR1 and CDR2 sequences are SNHLY and FYNNEI. CDR3 DNA: TGTGCCAGCGAGCGGGGGGGCGGCACTGAAGCTTTCTTT. Amino acids: CASERGGGTEAFF. The entire variable domain, with the rest obtained from reference TRBV2 and TRBJ1-1, is as follows: EPEVTQTPSHQVTQMGQEVILRCVPISNHLYFYWYRQILGQKVEFLVSFYNNEISEKSEIFDDQFSVERPDGSNFTLKIRSTKLEDSAMYFCASERGGGTEAFFGQGTRLTVV.

This clone has only a few counts. The chain is built from TRBV6-4 and TRBJ1-6; D may be TRBD1 (6 bases). The germline V and J ends were trimmed by 3 bases and 9 bases, with 15 bases remaining between them. The germline CDR1 and CDR2 sequences are MRHNA and SNTAGT. The CDR3 contains 15 residues. DNA for the CDR3: TGTGCCAGCAGTGAGAGACAGGACCCCGCTTCACCCCTCCACTTT. Protein sequence: CASSERQDPASPLHF.

The V call is TRBV10-2, the J call TRBJ2-7; D is perhaps TRBD1 (6 bases). Trimming took 3 bases from V and 1 from J, leaving 13 bases between them. This CDR3 comprises 15 residues. Germline loops: CDR1 WSHSY, CDR2 SAAADI. This CDR3 is CASSEFLTGSYEQYF. Written as DNA, the CDR3 is TGCGCCAGCAGTGAATTTTTGACAGGATCCTACGAGCAGTACTTC.

The J gene is TRBJ2-1, the V gene TRBV29-1, with TRBD2 matching over 13 bases. With 4 bases clipped from V and 8 bases from J, the junction kept 20 bases outside the gene matches. The CDR3 is made up of 19 amino acids. The V gene's germline CDR1 is SQVTM and CDR2 ANQGSEA. The CDR3 nucleotides read TGCAGCGTTGCATGGATTCAGGGGACTAGCGGGGACCCTTGGGATGAGCAGTTCTTC. Translating it yields CSVAWIQGTSGDPWDEQFF.

The V call is TRBV6-1, the J call TRBJ1-5, with a tentative D call TRBD1 (5 bases). Trimming took 8 bases from V and 4 from J, leaving 9 bases between them. The CDR3 is made up of 12 amino acids. In germline, CDR1 is MNHNS, CDR2 SASEGT. In DNA form, the CDR3 reads TGTGCCAGCTATGACAGAAATCAGCCCCAGCATTTT. Residues: CASYDRNQPQHF.

The chain has TRBV6-5 and TRBJ1-2; maybe TRBD1 (5 bases). V lost 2 bases and J lost 6, with 13 bases in between. CDR3 length: 14 residues. The germline CDR1 and CDR2 sequences are MNHEY and SVGAGI. CDR3 coding DNA: TGTGCCAGCAGTTACCGACACCCGGGGGATGGCTACACCTTC. Amino acid sequence: CASSYRHPGDGYTF.

The chain carries TRBV19 and TRBJ1-2; 7 nucleotides match TRBD1. Germline V gene lookup returns CDR1 LNHDA and CDR2 SQIVND (reference sequence). The CDR3 is 15 residues long. The J segment lost 8 bases and the V segment lost 5 bases, leaving 14 bases of the junction unmatched. CDR3 loop: CASSPGDSLQVGYTF. The CDR3 bases are TGTGCCAGTAGTCCCGGGGACAGCCTCCAAGTGGGCTACACCTTC.

This clone showed up just a few times. This chain links TRBV19 with TRBJ2-1; TRBD2 is a possible D gene (6 bases). CDR1 is LNHDA and CDR2 is SQIVND in the germline V gene (reference sequence). V gave up 8 bases and J gave up 4 bases, with 15 bases separating them. This CDR3 contains 14 residues. CDR3 loop: CASDRGGVYNEQFF. CDR3 nucleotide sequence: TGTGCCAGTGATCGTGGCGGGGTTTACAATGAGCAGTTCTTC.

This clone was seen more than once but under ten times. This rearrangement joins TRBV2 to TRBJ1-2; D remains ambiguous. The germline V and J ends were trimmed by 6 bases and 4 bases, with 15 bases remaining between them. This CDR3 spans 14 amino acids. Per the germline V gene, CDR1 is SNHLY and CDR2 is FYNNEI. CDR3 residues: CASRRWGDFYGYTF. CDR3 coding DNA: TGTGCCAGCAGGAGGTGGGGAGATTTCTATGGCTACACCTTC.

The chain links TRBV28 to TRBJ2-7; perhaps TRBD2 as D (6 bases). Germline-derived CDR1 and CDR2 are MDHEN and SYDVKM. The CDR3 covers 14 residues. The V and J ends lost 2 bases and 3 bases respectively, with 11 bases between them. The CDR3 loop reads CASSLGGKIYEQYF. CDR3 in DNA: TGTGCCAGCAGTTTAGGGGGGAAAATCTACGAGCAGTACTTC.

This chain joins TRBV7-9 and TRBJ2-1; no clear D gene. Trimming pared 0 bases from V and 6 bases from J, leaving 9 bases between. This CDR3 contains 14 residues. Germline V lookup: CDR1 SEHNR, CDR2 FQNEAQ (reference sequence). The CDR3: CASSLAVVANEQFF. The CDR3 DNA sequence: TGTGCCAGCAGCTTAGCGGTTGTAGCCAATGAGCAGTTCTTC.

The CDR3 DNA reads as TGTGCCAGCAGATACAGGGGGCCGGGGAACACTGAAGCTTTCTTT. This sequence encodes CASRYRGPGNTEAFF. The chain links TRBV6-1 to TRBJ1-1; 9 nucleotides agree with TRBD1. The V gene's germline CDR1 is MNHNS and CDR2 SASEGT. The CDR3 totals 15 residues. Trimming removed 6 bases from V and 1 base from J; junction bases left unmatched: 6.

V gene TRBV7-9 combines with J gene TRBJ1-6, with 7 bases identical to TRBD1. The germline CDR1 and CDR2 sequences are SEHNR and FQNEAQ (reference sequence). This CDR3 region has 16 residues. Trimming at V came to 5 bases and at J to 9 bases, leaving 13 bases not matched to a gene. The CDR3 coding sequence is TGTGCCAGCAGCCCGGGGACAGCACGAGAAAGTTCACCCCTCCACTTT. Amino acid sequence: CASSPGTARESSPLHF.

V is TRBV6-6 and J is TRBJ2-6, with a tentative D call TRBD1 (5 bases). Trimming took off 5 bases at V and 0 bases at J, with 8 bases between the two ends. The CDR3 covers 15 residues. The V gene's germline CDR1 is MNHNY and CDR2 SVGAGI (reference sequence). The DNA for the CDR3 is TGTGCCAGCAGTATCAGGGTCTCTGGGGCCAACGTCCTGACTTTC. Translating it yields CASSIRVSGANVLTF.

This chain connects TRBV6-1 to TRBJ1-4; D may be TRBD1 (5 bases). V lost 6 bases to trimming and J lost 5 bases, with 13 bases between them. The length of the CDR3 is 14 residues. Germline V CDR1 and CDR2: MNHNS, SASEGT. The CDR3 here is CASRLWGPNEKLFF. The CDR3, as DNA: TGTGCCAGCAGATTATGGGGCCCCAATGAAAAACTGTTTTTT.